This T cell receptor (beta chain) was found in a study of beta chain features in type 1 diabetes. Background on the study: Healthy donors resembled patients in age, gender and cell yields. Regarding the study as a whole: Across patients, naive, central memory and Treg TCRB repertoires exhibited apparently greater similarity than was observed across healthy donors. Cells that show high TCR expression could be over-represented by cDNA sequencing. These data did not resolve whether HLA type affects TCRB rearrangement.

This clone was counted between two and nine times. Its specificity is not known. Per germline, CDR1 SGHTA and CDR2 FQGNSA. V was pared by 3 bases and J by 5 bases, with 10 bases between. The CDR3 covers 13 residues. Sequenced material consisted of expressed TCRB transcripts (all of the isolated RNA was reverse transcribed). Assay: immunoSEQ multiplex PCR; the TCRdb copy retains only in-frame clones and omits some. Found here are 200,000 to 300,000 clones, 25% to 30% of them singletons; the top ten hold around 4%. V gene TRBV7-2 combines with J gene TRBJ2-5; D possibly corresponds to TRBD2 (5 bases). This sequence was found in a young man in good health. Sample: central memory CD4+ T cells from blood. DNA of the CDR3: TGTGCCAGCAGCTTTGGATCGGGGGAGACCCAGTACTTC. The encoded protein is CASSFGSGETQYF.